This is a list of T cell receptor beta chains from one sample in a study of blood T cell repertoires in COVID-19. Using immunoSEQ multiplex PCR, the repertoire was profiled, and TCRdb retains in-frame clones only, with some absent. The sample shows 180,000 or so clones, 86% of them seen only once. The sequenced material came from peripheral blood. These receptors all stem from a woman aged 55-69 years with COVID-19, enrolled during active disease. CDR3s include the opening cysteine and the closing phenylalanine or tryptophan. A row's size may be missing; if present it is once, few, many or a size class.

CDR3aa: CASSLGFAGGTDTQYF
v_gene: TRBV7-2
abundance: NA

CDR3aa: CASSVGLGLAGGPTYEQYF
v_gene: TRBV9
abundance: few

CDR3aa: CASSRTGLRYNEQFF
v_gene: TRBV11-3
abundance: NA

CDR3aa: CAISDDRGTGNSPLHF
v_gene: TRBV10-3
abundance: once

CDR3aa: CASSPNDRGPGQKLFF
v_gene: TRBV10-1
abundance: NA

CDR3aa: CASSAGLAGFYNEQFF
v_gene: TRBV9
abundance: NA

CDR3aa: CATSDDRGPRDTQYF
v_gene: TRBV24-1
abundance: NA

CDR3aa: CASSAGQVSFNEQFF
v_gene: TRBV27
abundance: NA

CDR3aa: CASSDRYNSPLHF
v_gene: TRBV6-5
abundance: NA

CDR3aa: CASSLGEGLDTQYF
v_gene: TRBV5-6
abundance: NA